The 16 T cell receptor beta chains listed next were all sequenced from one sample in a study of blood T cells in healthy people across ages. Using a J-beta primer mix together with a sample-barcoded 5' primer, a second PCR was run for about 6 to 11 cycles. One entry per CDR3 protein, called by TCRdb with MiXCR from the 5' RACE reads. Here the sample spans 1.6 million or so distinct CDR3 sequences, around 35% being singletons. The sequenced sample was blood. These receptors all stem from a woman aged 25 to 39 in good health.

This clonotype showed up many times. The chain couples TRBV5-5 to TRBJ2-7, with TRBD1 matching 7 bases. V lost 3 bases and J lost 5; bases outside the gene matches: 8. CDR1 is SGHKS and CDR2 is YYEKEE in the germline V gene (reference sequence). The length of the CDR3 is 14 residues. CDR3 DNA: TGTGCCAGCAGCTCCGGACAGGCTAGTAACGAGCAGTACTTC. It codes for CASSSGQASNEQYF.

This clonotype occurred a few times. The J gene is TRBJ2-7, the V gene TRBV27; D not resolved. Germline CDR1 and CDR2: MNHEY and SMNVEV (reference sequence). V was clipped by 5 bases and J by 3 bases, with 11 bases between them. CDR3 length: 13 residues. The CDR3 spells CASSPRHVYEQYF. The CDR3 bases are TGTGCCAGCAGTCCCAGACATGTCTACGAGCAGTACTTC.

Regarding this clonotype: Germline is not matched at one junction end, which may reflect a read error. The J gene is TRBJ2-6, the V gene TRBV5-6, with D uncertain. The CDR3 is made up of 15 amino acids. Germline V CDR1 and CDR2: SGHDT, YYEEEE. The DNA for the CDR3 is TGTGCCAGCAGTTTGGAATACCCAACGGCCAACGTCCTGACTTTC. Translation: CASSLEYPTANVLTF.

This clonotype was detected only a few times. This chain uses TRBV6-1 with TRBJ2-5; TRBD1 aligns across 7 bases. With V trimmed by 6 bases and J by 5 bases, 9 bases remained unmatched. Per the germline V gene, CDR1 is MNHNS and CDR2 is SASEGT. The CDR3 covers 14 residues. The DNA for the CDR3 is TGTGCCAGCAGCCTACAGGGGATTGGGGAGACCCAGTACTTC. Translated, it gives CASSLQGIGETQYF.

This clonotype has just a few counts. The chain couples TRBV4-1 to TRBJ2-1; 9 nucleotides match TRBD2. Germline CDR1 MGHRA, CDR2 YSYEKL. J lost 6 bases, V lost 0 bases, and 6 bases had no gene match. The CDR3 sequence is 16 residues long. The CDR3: CASSQEEAGGTNEQFF. The DNA for the CDR3 is TGCGCCAGCAGCCAAGAAGAGGCGGGAGGGACCAATGAGCAGTTCTTC.

The chain links TRBV5-1 to TRBJ2-3, with D perhaps matching TRBD1 or TRBD2 (5 bases each). Per the germline V gene, CDR1 is SGHRS and CDR2 is YFSETQ. The CDR3 spans 15 residues. Trimming took 3 bases from V and 2 from J, leaving 13 bases between them. The CDR3 DNA sequence: TGCGCCAGCAGCTCAGAGGGACGGTACACAGATACGCAGTATTTT. This codes for CASSSEGRYTDTQYF.

The V call is TRBV20-1, the J call TRBJ2-4; D is tentatively TRBD1 or TRBD2 (5 bases each). The end of the DNA is better explained by TRBJ2-7, so the J call may be wrong. This CDR3 spans 13 amino acids. The germline gives CDR1 DFQATT, CDR2 SNEGSKA (reference sequence). The CDR3 here is CSASVGVGAEQYF. DNA for the CDR3: TGCAGTGCTAGTGTGGGAGTTGGGGCCGAGCAGTACTTC.

This clonotype was seen ten or more times. The chain is built from TRBV28 and TRBJ2-7; D call uncertain. Trimming left V 8 bases short and J 7 bases short, with 12 bases between. The CDR3 consists of 11 residues. Germline CDR1 is MDHEN and CDR2 is SYDVKM. The DNA for the CDR3 is TGTGCCAGCTCCTTCTCCTTGGAGCAGTACTTC. Translating gives CASSFSLEQYF.

The sample holds many counts of this clonotype. The gene calls are TRBV12-3 or TRBV12-4 and TRBJ2-1; 9 bases are a match to TRBD2. The CDR3 covers 16 residues. The J segment lost 3 bases and the V segment lost 5 bases, leaving 8 bases of the junction unmatched. The CDR3 nucleotides read TGTGCCAGCAGTACCTTAGCGGGAGTCCACTACAATGAGCAGTTCTTC. Encoded protein: CASSTLAGVHYNEQFF.

CDR3 sequence: CASSVGLGVYNEQYF. In nucleotides, the CDR3 is TGTGCCAGCAGCGTAGGCCTAGGGGTCTACAATGAGCAGTACTTC. The chain carries TRBV9 and TRBJ2-1; the D gene is possibly TRBD1 (5 bases). The end of the DNA is better explained by TRBJ2-7, so the J call may be wrong. Per the germline V gene, CDR1 is SGDLS and CDR2 is YYNGEE. This CDR3 spans 15 amino acids.

This clonotype was observed a handful of times. The chain employs TRBV5-1 and TRBJ2-7; TRBD1 aligns across 9 bases. CDR1 is SGHRS, CDR2 YFSETQ, per germline. The CDR3 sequence is 14 residues long. J was trimmed by 5 bases and V by 4 bases; bases with no gene match: 7. The CDR3 region is CASSGRDRDHEQYF. Written as DNA, the CDR3 is TGCGCCAGCAGCGGGAGGGACAGGGACCACGAGCAGTACTTC.

A few counts support this clonotype. The V and J genes are TRBV9 and TRBJ2-7; maybe TRBD2 (6 bases). In germline, CDR1 is SGDLS, CDR2 YYNGEE. The CDR3 loop spans 15 amino acids. The ends were cut back, 2 bases at V and 3 bases at J, with 15 bases in the middle. CDR3 in amino acids: CASSVYDGTYYEQYF. The CDR3 nucleotides are TGTGCCAGCAGCGTGTACGACGGGACTTACTACGAGCAGTACTTC.

J is TRBJ2-5 and V is TRBV12-3 or TRBV12-4; 16 nucleotides match TRBD2. V gave up 6 bases and J gave up 4 bases; unmatched junction bases: 5. The CDR3 is 16 amino acids. The CDR3, as DNA: TGTGCCAGCAGGGGACTAGCGGGGGGGGTAGGAGAGACCCAGTACTTC. This codes for CASRGLAGGVGETQYF.

J is TRBJ2-7 and V is TRBV6-1; TRBD2 agrees at 15 bases. Germline V gives CDR1 MNHNS, CDR2 SASEGT. With 5 bases clipped from V and 4 bases from J, the junction kept 9 bases outside the gene matches. This CDR3 spans 17 amino acids. CDR3 loop: CASSPGLAGGPMYEQYF. The CDR3 DNA follows: TGTGCCAGCAGTCCCGGACTAGCGGGAGGGCCTATGTACGAGCAGTACTTC.

The chain links TRBV20-1 to TRBJ1-5; D remains unclear. CDR3 length equals 17 residues. Germline CDR1 is DFQATT and CDR2 is SNEGSKA (reference sequence). The V end was cut by 5 bases, the J end by 0 bases, with 20 bases between. Here the CDR3 reads CSAGIFDGRDSNQPQHF. In DNA, the CDR3 is TGCAGTGCTGGTATTTTCGATGGCCGGGATAGCAATCAGCCCCAGCATTTT.

V is TRBV3-1 and J is TRBJ2-1; 8 bases match TRBD2. This CDR3 region has 16 residues. V lost 5 bases, J lost 6 bases, and 12 bases stayed unmatched. Germline CDR1 reads LGHDT; CDR2 reads YNNKEL (reference sequence). The CDR3 nucleotides read TGTGCCAGCAGCATTCACCTCAGCGGGGGAGGCAATGAGCAGTTCTTC. It encodes CASSIHLSGGGNEQFF.